This T cell receptor beta chain was observed in a study of response to subunit inactivated influenza vaccine. The study's findings and limits: The study's authors posited that every seasonal influenza vaccination enlists few new T cells.

TCRdb passed the RT-PCR reads through MiXCR, listing each CDR3 protein once. The sample contains approximately 700,000 distinct CDR3 sequences, around a sixth of which appear only once. This CDR3 has 16 amino acids. V lost 3 bases and J lost 2; bases outside the gene matches: 8. The germline V gene encodes CDR1 SGHRS and CDR2 YFSETQ. This clonotype was detected only a few times. Its antigen is unknown. The source is a man in his fifties who received an inactivated influenza vaccine. Sequencing used PBMCs from blood, obtained 11 to 12 days after vaccination. The J gene is TRBJ2-7, the V gene TRBV5-1; 10 bases align to TRBD1. In nucleotides, the CDR3 is TGCGCCAGCAGCTCGAATACGGGACAGGGGACCTACGAGCAGTACTTC. This sequence encodes CASSSNTGQGTYEQYF.